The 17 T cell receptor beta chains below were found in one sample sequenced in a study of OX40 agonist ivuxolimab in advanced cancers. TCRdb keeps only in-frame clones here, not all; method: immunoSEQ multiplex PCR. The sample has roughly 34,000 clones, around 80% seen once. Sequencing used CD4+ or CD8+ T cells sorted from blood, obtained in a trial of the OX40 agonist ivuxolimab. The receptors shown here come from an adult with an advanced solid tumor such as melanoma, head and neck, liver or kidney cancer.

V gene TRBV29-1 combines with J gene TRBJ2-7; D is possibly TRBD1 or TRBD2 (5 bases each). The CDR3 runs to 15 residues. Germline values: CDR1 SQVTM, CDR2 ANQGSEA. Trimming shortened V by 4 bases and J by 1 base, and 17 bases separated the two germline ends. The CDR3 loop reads CSVANTGLSSYEQYF. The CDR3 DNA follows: TGCAGCGTTGCCAATACAGGACTCTCTTCCTACGAGCAGTACTTC.

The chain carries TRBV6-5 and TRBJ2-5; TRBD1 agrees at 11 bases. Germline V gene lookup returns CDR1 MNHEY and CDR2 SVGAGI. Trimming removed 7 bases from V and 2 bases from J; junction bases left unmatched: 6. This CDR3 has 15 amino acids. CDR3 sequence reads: CASKGDRGRQETQYF. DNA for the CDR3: TGTGCCAGCAAAGGGGACAGGGGGAGGCAAGAGACCCAGTACTTC.

The CDR3 DNA sequence: TGTGCCACCAGCAGAGAGCGTGATAACACCGGGGAGCTGTTTTTT. Protein product: CATSRERDNTGELFF. The rearrangement links TRBV15 to TRBJ2-2; D remains unclear. This CDR3 has 15 amino acids. Trimming stripped 0 bases from V and 2 bases from J, with 7 bases between. The germline CDR1 and CDR2 sequences are LNHNV and YYDKDF (reference sequence).

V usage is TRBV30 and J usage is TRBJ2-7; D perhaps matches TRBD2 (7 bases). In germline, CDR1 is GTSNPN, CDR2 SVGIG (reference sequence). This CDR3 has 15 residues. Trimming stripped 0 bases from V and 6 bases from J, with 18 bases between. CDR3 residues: CAWSVGGHKFGEQYF. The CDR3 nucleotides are TGTGCCTGGAGTGTGGGGGGGCATAAATTCGGCGAGCAGTACTTC.

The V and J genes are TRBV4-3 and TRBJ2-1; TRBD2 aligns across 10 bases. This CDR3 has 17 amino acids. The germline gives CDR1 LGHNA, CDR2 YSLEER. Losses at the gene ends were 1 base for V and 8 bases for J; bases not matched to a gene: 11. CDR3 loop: CASSQGRGAGGLDEQFF. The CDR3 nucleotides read TGCGCCAGCAGCCAAGGCCGGGGAGCGGGGGGGCTGGATGAGCAGTTCTTC.

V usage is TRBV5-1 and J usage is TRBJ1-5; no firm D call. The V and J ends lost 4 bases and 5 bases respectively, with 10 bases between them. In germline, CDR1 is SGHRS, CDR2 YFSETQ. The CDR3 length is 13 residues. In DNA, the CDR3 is TGCGCCAGCAGCCAGGACGGTGATCAGCCCCAGCATTTT. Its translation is CASSQDGDQPQHF.

CDR3 residues: CASSSGLTQYF. As DNA, the CDR3 is TGTGCCAGCAGCTCGGGGCTTACGCAGTATTTT. This sequence joins TRBV11-3 and TRBJ2-3; tentatively, D is TRBD1 or TRBD2 (5 bases each). V was shortened by 4 bases and J by 8 bases, with 7 bases between the two germline ends. The CDR3 consists of 11 residues. The germline V gene has CDR1 SGHNT and CDR2 YENEEA.

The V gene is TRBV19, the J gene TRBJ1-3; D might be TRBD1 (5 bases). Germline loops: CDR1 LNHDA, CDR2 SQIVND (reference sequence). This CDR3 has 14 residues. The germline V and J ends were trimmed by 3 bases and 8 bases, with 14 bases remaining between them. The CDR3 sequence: CASSIGGIVYTIYF. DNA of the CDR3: TGTGCCAGTAGTATCGGGGGAATTGTGTACACCATATATTTT.

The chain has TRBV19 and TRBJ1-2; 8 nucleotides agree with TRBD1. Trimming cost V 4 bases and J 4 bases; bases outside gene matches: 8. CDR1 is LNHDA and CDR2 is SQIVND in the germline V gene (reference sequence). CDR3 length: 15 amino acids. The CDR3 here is CASSTSWTGSYGYTF. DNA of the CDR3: TGTGCCAGTAGTACTTCTTGGACAGGGAGCTATGGCTACACCTTC. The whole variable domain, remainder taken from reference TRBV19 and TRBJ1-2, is DGGITQSPKYLFRKEGQNVTLSCEQNLNHDAMYWYRQDPGQGLRLIYYSQIVNDFQKGDIAEGYSVSREKKESFPLTVTSAQKNPTAFYLCASSTSWTGSYGYTFGSGTRLTVV.

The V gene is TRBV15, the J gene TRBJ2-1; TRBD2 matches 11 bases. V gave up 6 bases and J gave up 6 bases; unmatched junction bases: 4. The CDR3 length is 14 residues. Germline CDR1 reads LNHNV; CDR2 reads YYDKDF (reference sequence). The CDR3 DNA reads TGTGCCACCAGTGGGCTAGCGGGAGGCAATGAGCAGTTCTTC. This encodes CATSGLAGGNEQFF.

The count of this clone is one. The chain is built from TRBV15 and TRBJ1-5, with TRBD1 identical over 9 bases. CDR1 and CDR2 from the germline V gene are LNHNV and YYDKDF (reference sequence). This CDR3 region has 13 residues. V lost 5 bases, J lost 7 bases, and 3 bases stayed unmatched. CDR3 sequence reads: CATSGQGRQPQHF. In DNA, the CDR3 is TGTGCCACCAGCGGACAGGGGAGACAGCCCCAGCATTTT.

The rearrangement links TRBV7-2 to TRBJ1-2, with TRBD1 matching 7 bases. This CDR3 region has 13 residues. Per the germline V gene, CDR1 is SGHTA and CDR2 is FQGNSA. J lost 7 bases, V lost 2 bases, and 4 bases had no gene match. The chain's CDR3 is CASSLYRGSGYTF. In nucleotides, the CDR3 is TGTGCCAGCAGCTTATACAGGGGTAGTGGCTACACCTTC. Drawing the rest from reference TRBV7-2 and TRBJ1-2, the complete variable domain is GAGVSQSPSNKVTEKGKDVELRCDPISGHTALYWYRQSLGQGLEFLIYFQGNSAPDKSGLPSDRFSAERTGGSVSTLTIQRTQQEDSAVYLCASSLYRGSGYTFGSGTRLTVV.

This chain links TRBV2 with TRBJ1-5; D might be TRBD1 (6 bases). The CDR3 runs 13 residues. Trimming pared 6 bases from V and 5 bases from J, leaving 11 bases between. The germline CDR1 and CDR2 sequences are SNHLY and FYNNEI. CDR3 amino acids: CASRQGLDQPQHF. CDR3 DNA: TGTGCCAGCAGACAGGGTCTCGATCAGCCCCAGCATTTT.

In DNA, the CDR3 is TGTGCCAGCAGTCCTACAGGGTCAAGGGGCTACACCTTC. Translated: CASSPTGSRGYTF. The V gene is TRBV6-5, the J gene TRBJ1-2; perhaps TRBD1 as D (6 bases). CDR1 MNHEY and CDR2 SVGAGI come from the germline V gene. This CDR3 is built from 13 residues. Trimming shortened V by 5 bases and J by 8 bases, and 15 bases separated the two germline ends.

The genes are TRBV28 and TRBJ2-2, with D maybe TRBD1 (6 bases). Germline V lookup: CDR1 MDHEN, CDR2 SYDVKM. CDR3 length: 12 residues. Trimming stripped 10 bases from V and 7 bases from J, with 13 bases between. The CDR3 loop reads CATLRGFGELFF. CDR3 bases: TGTGCCACCCTCAGGGGTTTCGGGGAGCTGTTTTTT.

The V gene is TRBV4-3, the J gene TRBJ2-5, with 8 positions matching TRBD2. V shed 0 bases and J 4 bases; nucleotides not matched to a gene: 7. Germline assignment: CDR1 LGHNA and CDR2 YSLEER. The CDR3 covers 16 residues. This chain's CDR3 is CASSQELAELGETQYF. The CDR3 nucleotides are TGCGCCAGCAGCCAAGAACTAGCGGAGTTAGGAGAGACCCAGTACTTC.

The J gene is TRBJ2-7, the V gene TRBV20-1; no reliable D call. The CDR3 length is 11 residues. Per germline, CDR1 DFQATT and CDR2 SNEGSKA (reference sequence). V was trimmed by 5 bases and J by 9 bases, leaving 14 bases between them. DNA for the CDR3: TGCAGTGCTGGAAGCCGTCAAAGGCAGTACTTC. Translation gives CSAGSRQRQYF.